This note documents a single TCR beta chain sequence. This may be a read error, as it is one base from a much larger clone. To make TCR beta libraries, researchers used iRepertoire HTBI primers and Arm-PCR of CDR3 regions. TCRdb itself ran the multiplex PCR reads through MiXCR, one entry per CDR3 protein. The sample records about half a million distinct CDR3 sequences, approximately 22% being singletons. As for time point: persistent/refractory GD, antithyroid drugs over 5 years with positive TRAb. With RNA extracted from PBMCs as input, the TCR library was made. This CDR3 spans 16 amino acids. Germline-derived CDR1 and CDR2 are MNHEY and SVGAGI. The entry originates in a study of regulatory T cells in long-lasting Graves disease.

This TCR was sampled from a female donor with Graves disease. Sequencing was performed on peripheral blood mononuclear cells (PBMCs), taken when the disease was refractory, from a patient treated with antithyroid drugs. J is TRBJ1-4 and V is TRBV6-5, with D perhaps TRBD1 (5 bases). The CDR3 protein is CANSYSRQPVGEKLFF. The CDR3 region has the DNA TGTGCCAACAGTTACTCTAGACAGCCGGTGGGCGAAAAACTGTTTTTT.